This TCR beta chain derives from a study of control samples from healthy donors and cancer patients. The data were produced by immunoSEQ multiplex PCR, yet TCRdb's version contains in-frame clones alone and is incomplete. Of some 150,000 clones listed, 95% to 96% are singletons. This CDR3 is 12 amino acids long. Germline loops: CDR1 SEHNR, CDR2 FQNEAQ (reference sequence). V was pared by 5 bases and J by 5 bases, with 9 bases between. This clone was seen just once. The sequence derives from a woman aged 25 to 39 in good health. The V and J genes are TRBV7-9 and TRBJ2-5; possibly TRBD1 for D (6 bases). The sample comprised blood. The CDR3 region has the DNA TGTGCCAGCAGCCCAGGGGAGGAGACCCAGTACTTC. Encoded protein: CASSPGEETQYF.